The source of this TCR beta chain is a study of T cell repertoires in cytomegalovirus infection. Background on the study: Public TCR beta signatures were indicative of both CMV infection and a matching HLA type. Notes on the study in general: Dominant in the ex vivo response were TCR beta clonotypes restricted by HLA-C and specific for CMV. Individuals carrying CMV plus the relevant HLA were identified by cumulative frequency of public TCR beta families.

About this clonotype itself: Its target is unknown.

Using its own MiXCR run on the reads, TCRdb lists one record per CDR3 protein. The sample includes approximately 750,000 distinct CDR3 sequences, 35% to 40% of them seen just once. There are 14 residues in the CDR3. The V end lost 3 bases, the J end lost 5 bases, and 11 bases lay between the germline ends. Germline values: CDR1 SEHNR, CDR2 FQNEAQ (reference sequence). Sample: PBMCs. This chain uses TRBV7-9 with TRBJ2-1; D perhaps matches TRBD2 (6 bases). The TCR was taken from a human donor in good health (CMV status not recorded). Some clones in this sample may be carry-over from other donors' samples. CDR3 region: CASSLIAENNEQFF. DNA for the CDR3: TGTGCCAGCAGCTTGATAGCGGAGAACAATGAGCAGTTCTTC.